The clone carrying this TCR beta chain was seen once. Its target is not known. These data are taken from a study of cytomegalovirus exposure and HLA in healthy donors. Findings of the study overall: Per a later analysis, HLA-associated TCR beta chains showed more clonal expansion than other, equally common TCR beta chains. Some highly shared sequence variants likely arose as a pipeline artifact.

Researchers ran the PCR with 60 Vbeta and 13 Jbeta primers. Clones were sequenced by immunoSEQ multiplex PCR, and TCRdb holds only the in-frame ones, with some missing. This table has about 200,000 clones, around 64% appearing once. Those who donated were healthy bone marrow donors. V lost 6 bases to trimming and J lost 0 bases; unmatched junction nucleotides: 6. Germline CDR1 is MGHDK and CDR2 is SYGVNS. The CDR3 loop spans 15 amino acids. This chain uses TRBV25-1 with TRBJ1-1, with 8 positions matching TRBD1. The receptor comes from a middle-aged man in good health and CMV-seropositive. Sequenced sample: PBMCs. CDR3 coding DNA: TGTGCCAGCAGAGACAGGGGAAGGATGAACACTGAAGCTTTCTTT. Translation: CASRDRGRMNTEAFF.